This T cell receptor (beta chain) was captured by sequencing in a study of OX40 agonist ivuxolimab in advanced cancers. Background on the study: Partial responses were observed in three patients, of whom one had hepatocellular carcinoma and two had cutaneous melanoma. Notes on the study in general: In general, CD8+ T cells held more expanded clones than CD4+ did, on average. Certain nonresponders additionally had low normalized T-cell clonal expansion.

The data were produced by immunoSEQ multiplex PCR, yet TCRdb's version contains in-frame clones alone and is incomplete. This table has about 70,000 clones, 70% to 90% appearing once. Blood sampling took place at baseline, cycle 4 day 1, and cycle 7 day 1. This clone was seen once. Antigen: not known. The clonotype comes from an adult with an advanced solid tumor such as melanoma, head and neck, liver or kidney cancer. Material: CD4+ or CD8+ T cells sorted from blood, obtained in a trial of the OX40 agonist ivuxolimab.

This CDR3 reads CASLGNTIYF. The CDR3, as DNA: TGTGCCAGCCTAGGAAACACCATATATTTT. The rearrangement uses TRBV6-1 and TRBJ1-3; D gene uncertain. V was shortened by 8 bases and J by 4 bases, with 3 bases between the two germline ends. The germline gives CDR1 MNHNS, CDR2 SASEGT. This CDR3 has 10 amino acids.